This TCR beta chain emerged from a study of blood T cell repertoires in COVID-19. Trimming took 5 bases from V and 5 from J; bases not matched to a gene: 15. Germline lookup yields CDR1 SGHTA and CDR2 FQGNSA. This CDR3 spans 17 amino acids. In terms of age and location, participants ranged from about 18 to 100 years and lived in about two dozen US areas. Symptom resolution, clearance, or two negative PCRs marked the recovered donors of Cohort 3. Measured with immunoSEQ multiplex PCR; TCRdb has only the in-frame clones, and not every one. The table includes about 300,000 clones, under 90% detected once.

The specimen sequenced was PBMCs or T cells enriched from blood (not recorded which). V usage is TRBV7-2 and J usage is TRBJ2-3; 8 bases are a match to TRBD1. The clonotype was recovered from a woman in her late teens or twenties who had recovered from COVID-19. The CDR3 reads CASSAQPDRGAGDTQYF. For the CDR3, the DNA is TGTGCCAGCAGCGCTCAACCTGACAGGGGTGCGGGAGATACGCAGTATTTT.